This TCR beta chain was sequenced in a study of technical replicates of blood from a few donors. The method was immunoSEQ multiplex PCR; TCRdb's version includes in-frame clones alone and lacks a portion of them. The sample contains 80,000 or so clones, about 96% of which appear only once. The V and J ends lost 5 bases and 7 bases, in that order; junction bases with no gene match: 9. The germline V gene encodes CDR1 SGHTA and CDR2 FQGNSA. This CDR3 is 14 amino acids long. The gene calls are TRBV7-2 and TRBJ2-5, with TRBD2 matching over 8 bases. Sequenced material: T cells isolated from PBMCs. This sequence was found in a human donor in good health. The CDR3 bases are TGTGCCAGCAGCCCCGGGGGGGATAGGTGGACCCAGTACTTC. It translates to CASSPGGDRWTQYF.